These 18 T cell receptor beta chains came from one sample sequenced in a study of T cell responses to AZD1222 COVID-19 vaccine. The table came from immunoSEQ multiplex PCR; TCRdb's copy has only in-frame clones and leaves some out. Among around 180,000 clones listed, 75% to 90% were seen once. The sample was peripheral blood, taken on day 0 of MenACWY control vaccination. These TCRs come from an adult in good health.

The chain recombines TRBV5-4 with TRBJ1-5; the D is unclear. The CDR3 runs to 14 residues. V lost 1 base, J lost 0 bases, and 5 bases lay in between. Germline CDR1 reads SGHNT; CDR2 reads YYREEE (reference sequence). The CDR3 loop reads CASSLLNSNQPQHF. The CDR3 nucleotides read TGTGCCAGCAGCTTGTTGAATAGCAATCAGCCCCAGCATTTT.

Here the CDR3 reads CASSPRDRGRNEQFF. CDR3 sequence (DNA): TGTGCCAGCAGTCCGAGGGACAGGGGAAGAAATGAGCAGTTCTTC. The chain links TRBV6-4 to TRBJ2-1; 10 bases match TRBD1. Germline CDR1 MRHNA, CDR2 SNTAGT. The CDR3 totals 15 residues. V shed 5 bases, J shed 7 bases, and the junction held 8 bases outside the gene matches.

The V and J genes are TRBV28 and TRBJ1-1, with D uncertain. The CDR3 totals 13 residues. V gave up 3 bases and J gave up 12 bases, with 17 bases separating them. Germline CDR1 MDHEN, CDR2 SYDVKM. The DNA for the CDR3 is TGTGCCAGCAGTTTCCAAATGACCAGTAGGTCTTTCTTT. This codes for CASSFQMTSRSFF.

This clone appeared a single time. The rearrangement joins TRBV7-9 to TRBJ2-4; D perhaps matches TRBD2 (5 bases). This CDR3 spans 16 amino acids. V was trimmed by 5 bases and J by 0 bases, leaving 14 bases between them. The germline CDR1 and CDR2 sequences are SEHNR and FQNEAQ (reference sequence). CDR3 coding DNA: TGTGCCAGCAGCGCGGAAGCGGCTTCAGCCAAAAACATTCAGTACTTC. It is translated as CASSAEAASAKNIQYF. Complete variable domain (other parts from reference TRBV7-9 and TRBJ2-4): DTGVSQNPRHKITKRGQNVTFRCDPISEHNRLYWYRQTLGQGPEFLTYFQNEAQLEKSRLLSDRFSAERPKGSFSTLEIQRTEQGDSAMYLCASSAEAASAKNIQYFGAGTRLSVL.

The V gene is TRBV6-2 or TRBV6-3, the J gene TRBJ2-2; D ambiguous. V lost 0 bases, J lost 3 bases, and 5 bases lay in between. The germline CDR1 and CDR2 sequences are MNHEY and SVGEGT. The CDR3 consists of 14 residues. CDR3 amino acids: CASSYSTDTGELFF. The CDR3 bases are TGTGCCAGCAGTTACTCGACGGACACCGGGGAGCTGTTTTTT.

The chain uses TRBV27 and TRBJ1-3; no firm D call. Germline lookup yields CDR1 MNHEY and CDR2 SMNVEV (reference sequence). The CDR3 is made up of 14 amino acids. The V gene lost 6 bases and the J gene lost 0 bases, with 9 bases spanning the gap. As DNA, the CDR3 is TGTGCCAGCAGACAGACCTACTCTGGAAACACCATATATTTT. It codes for CASRQTYSGNTIYF.

The chain is built from TRBV30 and TRBJ1-2; D is ambiguous. Germline assignment: CDR1 GTSNPN and CDR2 SVGIG (reference sequence). The CDR3 spans 14 residues. The V end was cut by 5 bases, the J end by 4 bases, with 17 bases between. The DNA of the CDR3 is TGTGCCTGGGCGCTCGGGAGTCTCACCTATGGCTACACCTTC. Amino acids: CAWALGSLTYGYTF.

The chain employs TRBV4-2 and TRBJ2-2; no clear D. Germline assignment: CDR1 LGHNA and CDR2 YNFKEQ. This CDR3 contains 18 residues. V lost 0 bases and J 3 bases, leaving 17 bases between the germline ends. The CDR3 is CASSQDRLAGVDTGELFF. The CDR3 coding sequence is TGTGCCAGCAGCCAAGATAGATTAGCTGGGGTTGACACCGGGGAGCTGTTTTTT.

This chain uses TRBV27 with TRBJ1-1; D ambiguous. V lost 0 bases to trimming and J lost 4 bases, with 6 bases between them. The CDR3 runs to 13 residues. Germline CDR1 is MNHEY and CDR2 is SMNVEV (reference sequence). The CDR3 loop reads CASSLSALTEAFF. CDR3 coding DNA: TGTGCCAGCAGTTTATCCGCGCTCACTGAAGCTTTCTTT.

This sequence joins TRBV4-1 and TRBJ1-4, with 7 nucleotides matching TRBD1. V trimming: 2 bases; J trimming: 0 bases; junction bases outside the gene matches: 0. The CDR3 loop spans 15 amino acids. Germline CDR1 is MGHRA and CDR2 is YSYEKL. This chain's CDR3 is CASSQQGATNEKLFF. The CDR3, as DNA: TGCGCCAGCAGCCAACAGGGGGCAACTAATGAAAAACTGTTTTTT.

CDR3 amino acids: CSASYNEQFF. The CDR3 nucleotides are TGCAGTGCTTCATACAATGAGCAGTTCTTC. This chain joins TRBV20-1 and TRBJ2-1; D gene unclear. Germline V CDR1 and CDR2: DFQATT, SNEGSKA (reference sequence). Deletions cut 5 bases from V and 4 bases from J, with 3 bases between. The CDR3 has 10 residues.

This clone has just a few counts. V gene TRBV10-3 combines with J gene TRBJ2-7, with 7 bases identical to TRBD2. CDR1 is ENHRY, CDR2 SYGVKD, per germline. This CDR3 has 17 residues. V lost 0 bases, J lost 3 bases, and 11 bases stayed unmatched. CDR3 amino acids: CAISESSLAERGYEQYF. The CDR3 DNA reads TGTGCCATCAGTGAGTCAAGTCTAGCGGAACGAGGCTACGAGCAGTACTTC.

The chain is built from TRBV5-5 and TRBJ1-6, with 7 bases aligning to TRBD1. The CDR3 loop spans 15 amino acids. Germline CDR1 and CDR2: SGHKS and YYEKEE (reference sequence). The junction had 4 bases not matched to a gene; V was cut back by 0 bases and J by 7 bases. CDR3 coding DNA: TGTGCCAGCAGCTTGGGACAGGGAGCAAATTCACCCCTCCACTTT. Its protein product is CASSLGQGANSPLHF.

The V and J genes are TRBV5-1 and TRBJ2-2; TRBD1 or TRBD2 may be the D gene (5 bases each). The CDR3 has 13 amino acids. Between the trimmed V and J ends, which lost 6 bases and 3 bases, there was a span of 9 bases. Per germline, CDR1 SGHRS and CDR2 YFSETQ. Here the CDR3 reads CASTPGHTGELFF. CDR3 nucleotides: TGCGCCAGCACTCCGGGACACACCGGGGAGCTGTTTTTT.

This chain connects TRBV7-2 to TRBJ2-3, with 7 nucleotides matching TRBD1. The CDR3 is 18 residues long. CDR1 is SGHTA, CDR2 FQGNSA, per germline. Trimming took 5 bases from V and 2 from J; bases not matched to a gene: 16. The CDR3 sequence is CASSPKRFSGTVTDTQYF. The CDR3 bases are TGTGCCAGCAGCCCTAAACGATTCTCCGGGACAGTCACAGATACGCAGTATTTT.

V usage is TRBV2 and J usage is TRBJ1-1; D might be TRBD1 (6 bases). In germline, CDR1 is SNHLY, CDR2 FYNNEI. Trimming left V 3 bases short and J 3 bases short, with 8 bases between. This CDR3 is built from 13 residues. The CDR3 region is CASSDEGDTEAFF. CDR3 DNA: TGTGCCAGCAGTGACGAGGGGGACACTGAAGCTTTCTTT.

This clone was counted a single time. This chain uses TRBV10-3 with TRBJ2-5, with D possibly matching TRBD1 (6 bases). Trimming took off 0 bases at V and 3 bases at J, with 8 bases between the two ends. Germline assignment: CDR1 ENHRY and CDR2 SYGVKD. CDR3 size: 14 residues. CDR3 nucleotide sequence: TGTGCCATCAGTGAGTCCCGACAGGAAGAGACCCAGTACTTC. Translated: CAISESRQEETQYF.

The chain has TRBV25-1 and TRBJ2-7; 7 positions agree with TRBD1. Germline CDR1 MGHDK, CDR2 SYGVNS. CDR3 length equals 15 residues. V lost 5 bases and J lost 5; bases outside the gene matches: 12. CDR3 DNA: TGTGCCAGCAGTAATAGACAGGGTGGTTCTGACGAGCAGTACTTC. It codes for CASSNRQGGSDEQYF.